This TCR beta chain was sequenced during a study of patients and donors after allogeneic stem cell transplantation. MiXCR, run by TCRdb on the RT-PCR reads, gives a single entry per CDR3 protein. The sample shows about 960,000 distinct CDR3 sequences, roughly 18% of them seen only once. V was clipped by 3 bases and J by 5 bases; unmatched bases: 8. The CDR3 extends over 15 amino acids. CDR1 and CDR2 from the germline V gene are MNHEY and SVGAGI. The source is a human donor who was either an allogeneic HSCT recipient or a stem cell or donor lymphocyte infusion donor (not recorded which). It is not recorded whose cells these are; they may come from a transplant donor. The chain couples TRBV6-5 to TRBJ1-1, with 8 bases aligning to TRBD1. What was sequenced was blood, either unsorted or a sorted T cell fraction (not recorded which). CDR3 loop: CASSYGQGRRTEAFF. The DNA of the CDR3 is TGTGCCAGCAGTTATGGACAGGGCAGGAGAACTGAAGCTTTCTTT.